This T cell receptor beta chain was observed in a study of vaccination and CD4 T cells after COVID-19. On this clonotype itself: Antigen unknown.

An Oncomine TCR Beta short-read assay was used to sequence the DNA from cultured CD4+ T cells. TCRdb recomputed calls from the PCR reads with MiXCR, one row per CDR3 protein. The repertoire holds 5,500 to 8,000 distinct CDR3 sequences, with 40% to 50% as singletons. Treatment in this sample: roughly 11-day PBMC culture with coronavirus spike peptide pools or control peptides (ViraFEST assay). Pre-COVID-19 pandemic sampling (2011-2018) yielded the unexposed donor's CD4+ T cells. V lost 5 bases and J lost 6, with 19 bases in between. Germline V gene lookup returns CDR1 SGHVS and CDR2 FQNEAQ. The CDR3 has 15 amino acids.

Material: CD4+ T cells from blood, cultured in vitro. V is TRBV7-8 and J is TRBJ1-2; a weak D match, TRBD1 (5 bases). The sequence was collected from a human donor in good health. The CDR3 bases are TGTGCCAGCAGCCCTGGGACGGGTGTTAGAGATGGCTACACCTTC. It codes for CASSPGTGVRDGYTF.